This T cell receptor (beta chain) is drawn from a study of blood T cell repertoires in COVID-19 (dated by TCRdb to 2018 to 2020). Regarding the study in general: The collaborator samples originated in the United States, Italy and Spain and spanned the acute and convalescent phases of COVID-19. The prospective study material was composed of cDNA or gDNA derived from T cells, B-cell-depleted T cells, or PBMCs. Subjects who had been exposed to COVID-19, were actively infected with it, or had recovered from it provided the deeply sampled blood TCRbeta repertoires that made up the dataset. The repertoires were released in a freely available public database meant as a resource for research on the immune response to SARS-CoV-2. Samples came from the ongoing ImmuneRACE study (first 160 participants) plus 1,254 subjects from 6 global collaborators. Nearly every sample came with metadata listing a de-identified subject ID, COVID-19 status, age in years and sex. Where HLA class I and class II types were available, the types were taken from metadata supplied by the sample provider, not from assay-based typing.

At one collaborating source in Seattle, patients were enrolled during active infection and were followed longitudinally through the course of disease. Each collaborating institution followed its own protocols to collect whole blood in K2EDTA tubes. Collaborator samples were shipped for TCRbeta analysis as frozen whole blood, isolated PBMCs, or DNA extracted from either sample type. This clone was seen just once. Its antigen is currently not known. No much larger clonotype is one base removed from it; base qualities were not supplied. A distance of 10 bases separates the germline ends of V and J, which lose 4 bases and 1 base respectively. Based on the germline V gene, the CDR1 and CDR2 sequences are MDHEN and SYDVKM. Counted from cysteine to phenylalanine, this CDR3 has 14 amino acids. CDR3 DNA is the only sequence kept; it has 42 bases, read in frame from the first base. TCRbeta CDR3 regions were amplified from genomic DNA using the immunoSEQ Assay, a bias-controlled multiplex PCR. The paper's data handling went like this. The number of nucleated cells in each sample was estimated by amplification of reference gene primers within the assay. To quantify the absolute abundance of each unique TCRbeta CDR3 rearrangement, sequence reads were collapsed and filtered. For each sample, productive Simpson clonality was calculated by taking the square root of Simpson's diversity index across productive rearrangements. TCRdb took over this immuneACCESS table, retaining in-frame rearrangements with V and J assigned. Such tables are incomplete; in checked studies, under half of the missing clones stem from an unresolved V gene, and the remainder is unexplained. That table supplies the V and J calls and clone size; D and trimming were determined from the DNA. This sample is represented by about 68,000 clones; roughly 91% of them were singletons. The biggest ten clones account for less than 0.6% of the sample.

The full study reports these points: Clinical and demographic metadata were provided uncurated, with the amount varying by source and participant.

Material: peripheral blood. The source of this sequence is a man in his fifties or sixties with COVID-19, enrolled during active disease. The chain links TRBV28 with TRBJ1-1, with TRBD1 as a weak D call on 5 bases. The CDR3 protein: CASSWGGGNTEAFF. The nucleotide sequence reads TGTGCCAGCAGTTGGGGGGGAGGGAACACTGAAGCTTTCTTT.